The clone carrying this T cell receptor (beta chain) showed up many times. The antigen remains undetermined. This specimen comes from a study of blood T cells in healthy people across ages. Alongside a J-beta primer mix, a sample-barcoded 5' primer served in a second PCR lasting 7 to 11 cycles. TCRdb itself ran the 5' RACE reads through MiXCR, one entry per CDR3 protein. The table shows more than 750,000 distinct CDR3 sequences, with 25% to 30% occurring only once. The study, taken as a whole, reports: Long-lived donors had more naive CD4+ cells and higher diversity than aged donors.

The same sample was also studied in work on T cells of mothers and their children. According to that study: A few healthy Caucasian mothers gave samples, and so did their six children. From each mother came over 8 million TCR beta CDR3 reads, and from each child came 2.5 million to 3.5 million. In related and unrelated pairs alike, thymic selection shapes TCR recombination output, with inherited differences minor.

This receptor was identified in a woman aged 40 to 50 in good health. The sample consisted of blood.

The chain's CDR3 is CASTPLTQTSNQPQHF. The CDR3 DNA reads as TGTGCCAGCACTCCCCTAACACAGACTAGCAATCAGCCCCAGCATTTT. The chain recombines TRBV28 with TRBJ1-5; D is ambiguous. This CDR3 has 16 residues. The V end was cut by 7 bases, the J end by 0 bases, with 16 bases between. The germline CDR1 and CDR2 sequences are MDHEN and SYDVKM.